This is a list of T cell receptor beta chains from one sample in a study of metastatic and nonmetastatic thyroid tumors. TCRdb used MiXCR to call clones anew from the PCR reads. Of about 11,000 clones in the sample, less than 50% were seen once. The material sequenced was tumor tissue. The receptor set was obtained from a female donor with papillary thyroid cancer or a benign thyroid nodule (not recorded which). Some clones in this sample may be carry-over from other donors' samples. Each CDR3 is given with its conserved first and last residue. The D gene is left open where the match is weak. Where a row states a size, it is once, few, many or the class of an expanded clone; other rows omit it.

j_call | v_call | d_call | clone_size | cdr3_aa | cdr3_nt
TRBJ1-1 | TRBV30 | - | - | CAWSVLGRAFF | TGTGCCTGGAGTGTTCTGGGGCGCGCTTTCTTT
TRBJ2-7 | TRBV6-4 | TRBD1 | - | CASSYVPGQGSYEQYF | TGTGCCAGCAGTTACGTCCCGGGACAGGGTTCCTACGAGCAGTACTTC
TRBJ2-7 | TRBV30 | - | - | CAWSGLVLGNGQYF | TGTGCCTGGAGTGGACTAGTCTTGGGTAATGGGCAGTACTTC
TRBJ2-1 | TRBV7-9 | TRBD2 | - | CASSSSGGREQFF | TGTGCCAGCAGCAGTAGCGGGGGGCGTGAGCAGTTCTTC
TRBJ2-7 | TRBV11-2 | - | - | CASSVGTASYEQYF | TGTGCCAGCAGCGTGGGGACTGCCTCCTACGAGCAGTACTTC
TRBJ1-2 | TRBV6-1 | - | - | CASREDGYTF | TGTGCCAGCAGAGAGGATGGCTACACCTTC
TRBJ2-2 | TRBV6-1 | TRBD1 | - | CASSDQGVAETGELFF | TGTGCCAGCAGTGACCAGGGGGTAGCAGAAACCGGGGAGCTGTTTTTT
TRBJ2-3 | TRBV11-2 | - | - | CASSVSGGTTDTQYF | TGTGCCAGCAGCGTATCAGGGGGGACCACAGATACGCAGTATTTT
TRBJ2-2 | TRBV5-8 | - | few | CASSLGAAGELFF | TGTGCCAGCAGCTTGGGAGCCGCCGGGGAGCTGTTTTTT
TRBJ1-2 | TRBV6-1 | TRBD1 | - | CASKLNRGHNYGYTF | TGTGCCAGCAAACTAAACAGGGGGCATAACTATGGCTACACCTTC
TRBJ2-1 | TRBV20-1 | - | - | CSALGAINEQFF | TGCAGTGCTCTCGGAGCCATCAATGAGCAGTTCTTC
TRBJ1-2 | TRBV12-3/TRBV12-4 | - | - | CASSLDAGKVYTF | TGTGCCAGCAGTCTGGACGCAGGAAAGGTCTACACCTTC
TRBJ2-3 | TRBV6-5 | - | - | CASVGRGPTLTSTDTQYF | TGTGCCAGCGTCGGTCGGGGCCCAACTTTGACTAGCACAGATACGCAGTATTTT
TRBJ2-3 | TRBV11-1 | TRBD2 | - | CASSSGRTSGSTDTQYF | TGTGCCAGCAGCTCAGGCCGGACTAGCGGGAGCACAGATACGCAGTATTTT
TRBJ2-2 | TRBV11-1 | - | - | CASSFGTTGELFF | TGTGCCAGCAGCTTTGGAACCACCGGGGAGCTGTTTTTT
TRBJ2-7 | TRBV28 | - | few | CAIGEDGSDVNEQYF | TGTGCCATCGGTGAGGACGGCAGCGACGTGAACGAGCAGTACTTC
TRBJ2-7 | TRBV6-1 | - | few | CASSPSLGGSYEQYF | TGTGCCAGCAGCCCTAGCCTTGGGGGCTCCTACGAGCAGTACTTC
TRBJ2-1 | TRBV11-2 | TRBD1 | - | CASSLRDRVYNEQFF | TGTGCCAGCAGCCTCCGGGACAGGGTTTACAATGAGCAGTTCTTC
TRBJ2-5 | TRBV7-6 | - | - | CASSLSTPGETQYF | TGTGCCAGCAGCTTAAGTACCCCCGGGGAGACCCAGTACTTC
TRBJ2-7 | TRBV11-2 | - | - | CASSLDPGGDLGREQYF | TGTGCCAGCAGCTTAGATCCCGGAGGGGACCTAGGTCGGGAGCAGTACTTC
TRBJ1-3 | TRBV13 | - | - | CASSLAGGRNTIYF | TGTGCCAGCAGCTTAGCCGGGGGGAGAAACACCATATATTTT
TRBJ2-1 | TRBV28 | - | many | CASTPGGGAPYNEQFF | TGTGCCAGCACTCCCGGGGGCGGGGCGCCGTACAATGAGCAGTTCTTC
TRBJ2-7 | TRBV11-2 | - | - | CAGSLRPYEQYF | TGTGCCGGCAGCTTACGGCCCTACGAGCAGTACTTC
TRBJ1-6 | TRBV6-6 | - | few | CASSYSSGSPLHF | TGTGCCAGCAGTTACTCGTCTGGTTCACCCCTCCACTTT
TRBJ2-2 | TRBV6-2/TRBV6-3 | TRBD2 | - | CASSTGGLDTGELFF | TGTGCCAGCAGTACGGGGGGACTTGACACCGGGGAGCTGTTTTTT
TRBJ2-1 | TRBV9 | TRBD2 | - | CASSAGLEVLNEQFF | TGTGCCAGCAGCGCCGGACTAGAGGTTTTGAATGAGCAGTTCTTC
TRBJ2-2 | TRBV30 | TRBD2 | few | CASPSEAGGAGELFF | TGTGCCTCCCCCAGTGAGGCGGGAGGAGCCGGGGAGCTGTTTTTT
TRBJ2-7 | TRBV3-1 | - | - | CASSQVPSYEQYF | TGTGCCAGCAGCCAAGTTCCGTCCTACGAGCAGTACTTC
TRBJ2-2 | TRBV28 | TRBD1 | few | CASSWDRDLGELFF | TGTGCCAGCAGTTGGGACAGGGATTTAGGGGAGCTGTTTTTT
TRBJ2-3 | TRBV30 | - | - | CAWSVQGFDTQYF | TGTGCCTGGAGTGTACAAGGATTCGATACGCAGTATTTT
TRBJ2-7 | TRBV25-1 | - | - | CASNGGGRYEQYF | TGTGCCAGCAACGGCGGGGGCCGCTACGAGCAGTACTTC